This T cell receptor (beta chain) was sequenced during a study of blood T cell repertoires in COVID-19. Background on the study: Samples representing acute and convalescent COVID-19 were sourced from the United States, Italy and Spain. PBMCs, B-cell-depleted T cells, or T cells were the source of the cDNA or gDNA that made up the material.

The V end was cut by 3 bases, the J end by 5 bases, with 7 bases between. CDR1 and CDR2 from the germline V gene are SGHTA and FQGTGA. This CDR3 spans 13 amino acids. In the authors' methods: Quantification of nucleated cells was approximated via reference gene primer amplification. Some clones are missing from TCRdb's copy, which holds only in-frame ones; the method was immunoSEQ multiplex PCR. The V and J calls and clone size come from that table; D and trimming were worked out from the DNA. The sample yields more than 250,000 clones, roughly 84% seen once. The sample holds many counts of this clone.

Source material: peripheral blood. This TCR was sampled from a man in his fifties with active or convalescent COVID-19. The gene calls are TRBV7-3 and TRBJ2-2; the D gene is possibly TRBD2 (5 bases). The CDR3 bases are TGTGCCAGCAGCTTCTGGAGGACCGGGGAGCTGTTTTTT. It specifies CASSFWRTGELFF.